The entry below describes one TCR beta chain. This entry belongs to a study of blood T cell repertoires in COVID-19. Between the trimmed V and J ends, which lost 3 bases and 2 bases, there was a span of 11 bases. Germline V gene lookup returns CDR1 SNHLY and CDR2 FYNNEI. The CDR3 consists of 15 residues. Source study methods: Estimates of nucleated cell counts were drawn from the amplification of reference gene primers. TCRdb's table, derived via immunoSEQ multiplex PCR, lists solely in-frame clones and lacks some. The V and J calls and clone size are taken from that table; D and trimming were inferred from the DNA. The sample yields about 22,000 clones, approximately 83% seen once.

The clonotype originates from a man at least 80 years old with active or convalescent COVID-19. What was sequenced was peripheral blood. J is TRBJ2-1 and V is TRBV2; a possible D gene is TRBD1 (6 bases). CDR3 protein: CASSDIEGAYNEQFF. The CDR3 DNA sequence: TGTGCCAGCAGTGACATTGAGGGGGCCTACAATGAGCAGTTCTTC.